A selection of T cell receptor beta chains follows, all from one sample in a study of blood T cell repertoires in COVID-19. Repertoires were generated with immunoSEQ multiplex PCR, while TCRdb's copy carries only in-frame clones and drops some. This sample has roughly 250,000 clones, with around 83% found just once. The material sequenced was peripheral blood. All receptors derive from a woman between 50 and 59 years old with acute or convalescent COVID-19. The CDR3 runs from the conserved cysteine through the conserved F or W. The D gene is left open where the match is weak. Clone size is stated in some rows and not others, as once, few, many or a class when expanded.

v_gene	d_gene	abundance	j_gene	CDR3aa	CDR3nt
TRBV28	TRBD2	.	TRBJ2-1	CASRSGTSGRAPAHEQFF	TGTGCCAGCAGATCCGGGACTAGCGGGAGGGCCCCGGCCCATGAGCAGTTCTTC
TRBV28	TRBD1	once	TRBJ2-5	CASSLLGQGYQETQYF	TGTGCCAGCAGTTTGTTAGGACAGGGGTACCAAGAGACCCAGTACTTC
TRBV20-1	TRBD1	.	TRBJ1-1	CSPDRVTEAFF	TGCTCCCCGGACAGGGTCACTGAAGCTTTCTTT
TRBV18	TRBD1	.	TRBJ1-6	CASSPAPFSPGTGLSPLHF	TGTGCCAGCTCACCAGCACCTTTCTCACCCGGGACAGGGCTTTCACCCCTCCACTTT
TRBV7-6	TRBD2	.	TRBJ2-1	CASSAIWTSSNEQFF	TGTGCCAGCAGCGCAATCTGGACTAGCTCGAATGAGCAGTTCTTC
TRBV18	.	.	TRBJ2-7	CASSPPRVLHEQYF	TGTGCCAGCTCACCACCGCGGGTCCTCCACGAGCAGTACTTC
TRBV20-1	TRBD1	.	TRBJ1-1	CSASGQGAEAFF	TGCAGTGCTAGTGGACAGGGTGCTGAAGCTTTCTTT
TRBV4-1	TRBD1	.	TRBJ2-7	CASSQVTLAGQASEEQYF	TGCGCCAGCAGCCAAGTAACTTTGGCAGGACAGGCCAGCGAGGAGCAGTACTTC
TRBV7-9	.	.	TRBJ2-5	CASSLVETQYF	TGTGCCAGCAGCCTCGTCGAGACCCAGTACTTC
TRBV28	.	few	TRBJ2-7	CASSLGLYEQYF	TGTGCCAGCAGCTTGGGACTCTACGAGCAGTACTTC
TRBV5-6	TRBD2	.	TRBJ2-7	CASSFRTSGGGSHEQYF	TGTGCCAGCAGCTTCCGGACTAGCGGGGGGGGGTCCCACGAGCAGTACTTC
TRBV7-9	.	.	TRBJ1-4	CASSLDGEKLFF	TGTGCCAGCAGCTTAGACGGTGAAAAACTGTTTTTT
TRBV29-1	TRBD1	.	TRBJ1-4	CSVTGGEEKLFF	TGCAGCGTAACAGGGGGAGAGGAAAAACTGTTTTTT
TRBV3-1/TRBV3-2	.	.	TRBJ2-1	CASSPLSYNEQFF	TGTGCCAGCAGCCCCCTCTCCTACAATGAGCAGTTCTTC
TRBV7-2	TRBD1	.	TRBJ1-6	CASSTGQGSSPLHF	TGTGCCAGCAGCACGGGACAGGGAAGTTCACCCCTCCACTTT
TRBV7-6	TRBD2	many	TRBJ2-1	CASSRASGGASYEQFF	TGTGCCAGCAGCCGGGCTAGCGGGGGGGCCTCCTATGAGCAGTTCTTC
TRBV19	TRBD1	once	TRBJ1-1	CASKPGGPAEAFF	TGTGCCAGTAAACCAGGGGGCCCGGCTGAAGCTTTCTTT
TRBV7-9	TRBD2	.	TRBJ2-3	CASSPGGTSASDTQYF	TGTGCCAGCAGCCCTGGGGGGACTAGCGCTTCAGATACGCAGTATTTT
TRBV7-9	TRBD2	.	TRBJ2-1	CASSLAGTSSYNEQFF	TGTGCCAGCAGCTTAGCCGGGACTAGCAGCTACAATGAGCAGTTCTTC
TRBV4-1	.	.	TRBJ2-1	CASSQVTDPGKQFF	TGCGCCAGCAGCCAAGTGACGGATCCAGGGAAGCAGTTCTTC
TRBV5-1	.	.	TRBJ2-3	CASSLEGRGARDTQYF	TGCGCCAGCAGCTTGGAAGGCAGGGGCGCTAGGGATACGCAGTATTTT
TRBV2	TRBD1	.	TRBJ1-1	CASSDPSQGAHTEAFF	TGTGCCAGCAGTGACCCTTCACAGGGGGCGCACACTGAAGCTTTCTTT
TRBV4-2	.	.	TRBJ2-3	CASSQDPRGAGADTQYF	TGTGCCAGCAGCCAAGATCCCCGGGGGGCGGGCGCAGATACGCAGTATTTT
TRBV2	TRBD2	.	TRBJ2-3	CASRELLTSVDTQYF	TGTGCCAGCAGGGAACTCCTCACTAGCGTAGATACGCAGTATTTT
TRBV12-3/TRBV12-4	.	few	TRBJ1-6	CASSLGGVSPLHF	TGTGCCAGCAGTCTTGGAGGGGTGTCACCCCTCCACTTT
TRBV19	TRBD2	.	TRBJ2-5	CASSTSGRAEETQYF	TGTGCCAGTAGCACGAGCGGGAGGGCCGAGGAGACCCAGTACTTC
TRBV5-8	.	once	TRBJ1-5	CASSLGRGGRPQHF	TGTGCCAGCAGCTTGGGACGGGGTGGACGGCCCCAGCATTTT
TRBV30	.	once	TRBJ2-5	CAWSPADQETQYF	TGTGCCTGGAGTCCTGCAGATCAAGAGACCCAGTACTTC
TRBV7-2	TRBD1	.	TRBJ2-3	CASSSRLTGGTDTQYF	TGTGCCAGCAGCAGTCGTTTGACAGGGGGCACAGATACGCAGTATTTT
TRBV9	TRBD1	few	TRBJ1-2	CASSQGTGIHGYTF	TGTGCCAGCAGCCAGGGGACAGGGATCCATGGCTACACCTTC
TRBV19	TRBD1	.	TRBJ2-2	CASSIGQGNTGELFF	TGTGCCAGTAGTATCGGACAGGGGAACACCGGGGAGCTGTTTTTT
TRBV18	TRBD1	.	TRBJ1-1	CASSENRDRAAFF	TGTGCCAGCTCAGAAAATCGGGACAGGGCGGCTTTCTTT
TRBV10-3	TRBD2	.	TRBJ2-3	CAISESGGGPTDTQYF	TGTGCCATCAGTGAGTCGGGGGGGGGACCCACAGATACGCAGTATTTT
TRBV19	.	.	TRBJ1-2	CASSIGDSRAYGYTF	TGTGCCAGTAGTATCGGGGATTCCCGGGCCTATGGCTACACCTTC
TRBV5-4	.	.	TRBJ2-5	CATTYREYQETQYF	TGTGCCACCACCTACCGGGAGTACCAAGAGACCCAGTACTTC
TRBV24-1	TRBD1	.	TRBJ1-1	CATREQGTDTEAFF	TGTGCCACCAGGGAACAGGGGACCGACACTGAAGCTTTCTTT
TRBV7-6	.	.	TRBJ1-1	CASVPPGWGHEAFF	TGTGCCAGCGTTCCCCCAGGGTGGGGCCATGAAGCTTTCTTT
TRBV29-1	.	few	TRBJ1-2	CSVEKQGEGYTF	TGCAGCGTTGAAAAACAGGGAGAAGGCTACACCTTC
TRBV19	.	.	TRBJ1-5	CASSIQRSNQPQHF	TGTGCCAGTAGTATTCAACGGTCAAATCAGCCCCAGCATTTT
TRBV5-1	TRBD1	.	TRBJ1-4	CASSLGQGGNEKLFF	TGCGCCAGCAGCCTAGGACAGGGGGGAAATGAAAAACTGTTTTTT
TRBV28	TRBD2	.	TRBJ2-1	CASRGRADYNEQFF	TGTGCCAGCAGGGGGAGGGCTGACTACAATGAGCAGTTCTTC
TRBV3-1/TRBV3-2	TRBD2	few	TRBJ2-7	CASSLGLAGEQYF	TGTGCCAGCAGCCTAGGACTAGCTGGCGAGCAGTACTTC
TRBV5-1	TRBD2	.	TRBJ2-1	CASNILAGIYNEQFF	TGCGCCAGCAATATTCTAGCGGGAATCTACAATGAGCAGTTCTTC
TRBV14	TRBD2	.	TRBJ2-1	CASSQVGGSFNEQFF	TGTGCCAGCAGCCAAGTGGGGGGGTCATTCAATGAGCAGTTCTTC
TRBV5-1	TRBD1	.	TRBJ1-4	CASSFSSGQPREKLFF	TGCGCCAGCAGCTTCTCTTCGGGACAGCCGAGGGAGAAACTGTTTTTT
TRBV7-3	TRBD1	few	TRBJ1-6	CASSPLGQGNSPLHF	TGTGCCAGCAGCCCCTTAGGACAGGGGAATTCACCCCTCCACTTT
TRBV27	.	.	TRBJ2-1	CASSLSSGEAYNEQFF	TGTGCCAGCAGTTTATCATCGGGGGAAGCGTACAATGAGCAGTTCTTC
TRBV16	.	.	TRBJ1-2	CASSQNAPIQGVYGYTF	TGTGCCAGCAGCCAGAACGCCCCTATCCAGGGTGTCTATGGCTACACCTTC
TRBV15	.	.	TRBJ2-3	CATSRDLARFQRTDTQYF	TGTGCCACCAGCAGAGATTTGGCCCGTTTTCAGCGTACAGATACGCAGTATTTT
TRBV28	.	.	TRBJ1-5	CASSHPHIRGNQPQHF	TGTGCCAGCAGTCACCCCCATATAAGGGGTAATCAGCCCCAGCATTTT
TRBV3-1/TRBV3-2	.	.	TRBJ2-1	CASSLRGEQFF	TGTGCCAGCAGCCTCAGGGGAGAGCAGTTCTTC
TRBV19	TRBD2	.	TRBJ2-5	CASSIGLAGETQYF	TGTGCCAGTAGTATAGGACTAGCGGGAGAGACCCAGTACTTC
TRBV5-6	.	once	TRBJ2-7	CASSPRTANPYEQYF	TGTGCCAGCAGCCCCCGGACAGCGAATCCCTACGAGCAGTACTTC
TRBV28	.	once	TRBJ1-4	CASRTATGGLFF	TGTGCCAGCAGGACAGCCACCGGCGGACTGTTTTTT
TRBV15	.	.	TRBJ1-1	CATSRQYTEAFF	TGTGCCACCAGCAGACAATACACTGAAGCTTTCTTT
TRBV28	.	.	TRBJ2-7	CASSFPSGWREQYF	TGTGCCAGCAGTTTTCCCTCTGGGTGGAGGGAGCAGTACTTC
TRBV19	.	.	TRBJ2-2	CASSMTGAGELFF	TGTGCCAGTAGTATGACAGGTGCCGGGGAGCTGTTTTTT
TRBV7-9	TRBD1	.	TRBJ1-1	CASRPDRDRGRGAEAFF	TGTGCCAGCAGACCCGACCGGGACAGGGGGCGTGGGGCTGAAGCTTTCTTT
TRBV9	TRBD1	.	TRBJ1-3	CASTSRGSSGNTIYF	TGTGCCAGCACTTCCAGGGGGTCCTCTGGAAACACCATATATTTT
TRBV5-6	.	.	TRBJ2-7	CASSLVGEARREQYF	TGTGCCAGCAGCTTGGTAGGGGAGGCGCGGCGCGAGCAGTACTTC